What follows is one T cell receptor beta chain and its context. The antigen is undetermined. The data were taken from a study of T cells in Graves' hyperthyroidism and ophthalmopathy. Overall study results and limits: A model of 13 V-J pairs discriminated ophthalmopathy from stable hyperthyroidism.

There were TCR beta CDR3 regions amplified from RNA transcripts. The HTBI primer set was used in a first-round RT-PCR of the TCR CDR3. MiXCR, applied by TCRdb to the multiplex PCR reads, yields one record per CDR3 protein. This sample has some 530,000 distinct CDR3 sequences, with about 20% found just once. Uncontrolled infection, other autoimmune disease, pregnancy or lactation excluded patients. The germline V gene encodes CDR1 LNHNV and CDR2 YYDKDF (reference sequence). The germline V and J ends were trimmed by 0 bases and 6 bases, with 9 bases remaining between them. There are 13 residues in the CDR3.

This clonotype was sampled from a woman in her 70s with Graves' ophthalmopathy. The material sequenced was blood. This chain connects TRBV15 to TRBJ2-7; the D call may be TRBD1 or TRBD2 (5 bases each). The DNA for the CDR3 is TGTGCCACCAGCAGAGATCGGGGCGGCGAGCAGTACTTC. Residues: CATSRDRGGEQYF.